The 19 T cell receptor beta chains reported below all come from one sample, sequenced in a study of identical twins. TCRdb reanalysed the 5' RACE reads using MiXCR and keeps one entry per CDR3 protein. The sample holds approximately 690,000 distinct CDR3 sequences, less than 7% seen once. Sequences were obtained from naive T cells sorted from blood. The receptor set was obtained from a man between 18 and 29 years old in good health.

The gene calls are TRBV12-3 or TRBV12-4 and TRBJ1-1; D not certain. This CDR3 contains 16 residues. V was cut by 4 bases and J by 5 bases, with 20 bases left in between. CDR3 protein: CASSYQAGLMGTEAFF. CDR3 DNA sequence: TGTGCCAGCAGTTACCAGGCAGGACTTATGGGGACTGAAGCTTTCTTT.

Turning to this clonotype: A junction boundary mismatches the germline segment, possibly from a read error. This chain joins TRBV3-1 and TRBJ2-1; 12 bases are shared with TRBD2. The germline CDR1 and CDR2 sequences are LGHDT and YNNKEL (reference sequence). The CDR3 is 13 amino acids. In DNA, the CDR3 is TGTGCCAGCAGCCAAGCTAGCGGGAGGGCCGGGATCTTC. Translated: CASSQASGRAGIF.

At least ten counts were recorded for this clonotype. The V call is TRBV20-1, the J call TRBJ2-7, with 7 bases matching TRBD1. The CDR3 runs 13 residues. V gave up 0 bases and J gave up 6 bases; unmatched junction bases: 5. Germline values: CDR1 DFQATT, CDR2 SNEGSKA (reference sequence). The CDR3 bases are TGCAGTGCTAGAGAGTTAGGGGGCAGCGAGCAGTACGTC. Its protein is CSARELGGSEQYV.

This clonotype was picked up many times. The rearrangement links TRBV6-1 to TRBJ1-1; D is ambiguous. CDR1 MNHNS and CDR2 SASEGT come from the germline V gene. V lost 9 bases and J 1 base, leaving 9 bases between the germline ends. The CDR3 runs to 12 residues. CDR3 amino acids: CASNWENTEAFF. The CDR3 DNA is TGTGCCAGTAATTGGGAGAACACTGAAGCTTTCTTT.

This clonotype was picked up many times. The J gene is TRBJ1-1, the V gene TRBV5-1; maybe TRBD1 (5 bases). The CDR3 totals 14 residues. Germline V gene data show CDR1 as SGHRS and CDR2 as YFSETQ. V was trimmed by 8 bases and J by 6 bases, leaving 20 bases between them. Here the CDR3 reads CARKDRPRDAEAFF. DNA of the CDR3: TGCGCCAGAAAGGACCGGCCCCGGGACGCTGAAGCTTTCTTT.

The chain employs TRBV3-1 and TRBJ2-1; 8 nucleotides agree with TRBD2. The CDR3 totals 16 residues. Looked up from germline, CDR1 is LGHDT and CDR2 is YNNKEL (reference sequence). V lost 4 bases to trimming and J lost 8 bases; unmatched junction nucleotides: 13. This chain's CDR3 is CASSRDPGTRSDEQFF. The CDR3 coding sequence is TGTGCCAGCAGCCGGGATCCCGGGACTAGATCGGATGAGCAGTTCTTC.

The gene calls are TRBV5-5 and TRBJ1-5; D unresolved. The CDR3 has 17 amino acids. The V end was cut by 1 base, the J end by 0 bases, with 14 bases between. CDR1 and CDR2 from the germline V gene are SGHKS and YYEKEE (reference sequence). Here the CDR3 reads CASSLSLAGYSNQPQHF. CDR3 nucleotide sequence: TGTGCCAGCAGCTTGAGTCTCGCGGGCTATAGCAATCAGCCCCAGCATTTT.

In its sample, this clonotype was seen many times. The chain links TRBV27 to TRBJ2-7; 7 positions match TRBD2. CDR3 size: 14 residues. V was pared by 6 bases and J by 2 bases, with 7 bases of the junction left unmatched. CDR1 is MNHEY and CDR2 is SMNVEV in the germline V gene (reference sequence). The chain's CDR3 is CASRKERDAYEQYF. CDR3 nucleotide sequence: TGTGCCAGCAGGAAGGAGCGGGATGCCTACGAGCAGTACTTC.

This clonotype appeared many times. Here the CDR3 reads CASSSTGSYNSPLHF. In nucleotides, the CDR3 is TGTGCCAGCAGTTCAACAGGGTCCTATAATTCACCCCTCCACTTT. This sequence joins TRBV12-3 or TRBV12-4 and TRBJ1-6, with D possibly being TRBD1 (6 bases). The V and J ends lost 4 bases and 1 base respectively, with 8 bases between them. The CDR3 extends over 15 amino acids.

This clonotype occurred many times. V gene TRBV29-1 combines with J gene TRBJ2-3; D is possibly TRBD1 or TRBD2 (6 bases each). Trimming removed 1 base at V and 9 bases at J, with 20 bases between. CDR3 size: 15 residues. Germline loops: CDR1 SQVTM, CDR2 ANQGSEA. CDR3 region: CSVEAGGPWGPTQYF. Here the CDR3 DNA reads TGCAGCGTTGAAGCTGGAGGGCCGTGGGGGCCAACGCAGTATTTT.

This clonotype occurred many times. The genes are TRBV6-1 and TRBJ1-2; 7 bases agree with TRBD1. The length of the CDR3 is 16 residues. CDR1 and CDR2 from the germline V gene are MNHNS and SASEGT. V lost 2 bases to trimming and J lost 8 bases; unmatched junction nucleotides: 14. Here the CDR3 reads CASSEYDREGSGGYTF. For the CDR3, the DNA is TGTGCCAGCAGTGAATATGACAGGGAGGGTTCGGGAGGCTACACCTTC.

This clonotype has just a few counts. The rearrangement joins TRBV6-1 to TRBJ2-7; 8 positions agree with TRBD1. Germline CDR1 is MNHNS and CDR2 is SASEGT. This CDR3 has 14 amino acids. V was pared by 11 bases and J by 0 bases, with 9 bases of the junction left unmatched. The CDR3 nucleotides are TGTGCCGGGTTCCGGCAGGGGGCCTCCTACGAGCAGTACTTC. It is translated as CAGFRQGASYEQYF.

The rearrangement joins TRBV5-1 to TRBJ2-7, with TRBD1 matching over 10 bases. Germline CDR1 is SGHRS and CDR2 is YFSETQ. Trimming removed 4 bases from V and 2 bases from J; junction bases left unmatched: 6. The CDR3 has 15 amino acids. The CDR3 DNA sequence: TGCGCCAGCAGCACCGGACAGGGGGGGACCTACGAGCAGTACTTC. It translates to CASSTGQGGTYEQYF. The complete variable domain, with remaining parts taken from reference TRBV5-1 and TRBJ2-7, reads KAGVTQTPRYLIKTRGQQVTLSCSPISGHRSVSWYQQTPGQGLQFLFEYFSETQRNKGNFPGRFSGRQFSNSRSEMNVSTLELGDSALYLCASSTGQGGTYEQYFGPGTRLTVT.

This clonotype came up many times. The chain links TRBV20-1 to TRBJ2-5; D is ambiguous. Trimming took off 0 bases at V and 5 bases at J, with 10 bases between the two ends. The CDR3 totals 13 residues. Germline V lookup: CDR1 DFQATT, CDR2 SNEGSKA (reference sequence). CDR3 nucleotide sequence: TGCAGTGCTAGAGATGGTAGTTTGGAGACCCAGTACTTC. This sequence encodes CSARDGSLETQYF.

This clonotype was counted many times. J is TRBJ2-4 and V is TRBV28, with D unresolved. Trimming stripped 11 bases from V and 3 bases from J, with 17 bases between. This CDR3 is built from 14 residues. Germline V gene data show CDR1 as MDHEN and CDR2 as SYDVKM. The CDR3, as DNA: TGTGCCGCCCTAAGCTCCCTGGGCAAAAACATTCAGTACTTC. Its translation is CAALSSLGKNIQYF.

This clonotype has ten or more counts. The chain has TRBV29-1 and TRBJ1-1; weak D call: TRBD1 (5 bases). The CDR3 consists of 18 residues. Trimming removed 3 bases at V and 0 bases at J, with 23 bases between. CDR1 is SQVTM, CDR2 ANQGSEA, per germline. The CDR3 DNA reads as TGCAGCGTTGATTGGCAGGCCGGGACCCAAACCTTGAACACTGAAGCTTTCTTT. Encoded protein: CSVDWQAGTQTLNTEAFF.

At least ten counts were recorded for this clonotype. This chain connects TRBV10-3 to TRBJ2-1; 11 bases map to TRBD2. The CDR3 consists of 17 residues. V was pared by 4 bases and J by 6 bases, with 11 bases of the junction left unmatched. Germline-derived CDR1 and CDR2 are ENHRY and SYGVKD. The CDR3 DNA reads TGTGCCATCAGTGGGGTAAGGACGGGGACTAGCGGCAATGAGCAGTTCTTC. Its protein is CAISGVRTGTSGNEQFF.

Many counts were recorded for this clonotype. The chain joins TRBV20-1 to TRBJ2-1; no firm D call. The CDR3 sequence is 11 residues long. With 3 bases removed from V and 11 bases from J, the gap between germline ends came to 11 bases. Germline lookup yields CDR1 DFQATT and CDR2 SNEGSKA (reference sequence). The CDR3 nucleotides are TGCAGTGCTAGGGGCCGAGAGAAGCAGTTCTTC. The encoded protein is CSARGREKQFF.

The chain couples TRBV12-3 or TRBV12-4 to TRBJ2-5, with 11 positions matching TRBD1. This CDR3 is 17 amino acids long. With V trimmed by 4 bases and J by 0 bases, 7 bases remained unmatched. This CDR3 reads CASSSPDRGRYQETQYF. DNA for the CDR3: TGTGCCAGCAGTTCCCCGGACAGGGGGCGATACCAAGAGACCCAGTACTTC.